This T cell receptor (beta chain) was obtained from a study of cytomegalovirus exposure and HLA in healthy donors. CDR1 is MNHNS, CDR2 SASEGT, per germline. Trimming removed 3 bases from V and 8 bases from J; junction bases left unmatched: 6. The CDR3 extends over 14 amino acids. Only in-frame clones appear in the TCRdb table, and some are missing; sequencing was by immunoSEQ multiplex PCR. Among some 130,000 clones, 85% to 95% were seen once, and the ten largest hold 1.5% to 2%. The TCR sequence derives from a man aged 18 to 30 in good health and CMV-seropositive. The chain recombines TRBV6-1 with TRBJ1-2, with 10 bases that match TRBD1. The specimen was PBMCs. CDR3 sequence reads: CASSERGTGVGYTF. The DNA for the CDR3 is TGTGCCAGCAGTGAGCGGGGGACAGGGGTAGGCTACACCTTC.